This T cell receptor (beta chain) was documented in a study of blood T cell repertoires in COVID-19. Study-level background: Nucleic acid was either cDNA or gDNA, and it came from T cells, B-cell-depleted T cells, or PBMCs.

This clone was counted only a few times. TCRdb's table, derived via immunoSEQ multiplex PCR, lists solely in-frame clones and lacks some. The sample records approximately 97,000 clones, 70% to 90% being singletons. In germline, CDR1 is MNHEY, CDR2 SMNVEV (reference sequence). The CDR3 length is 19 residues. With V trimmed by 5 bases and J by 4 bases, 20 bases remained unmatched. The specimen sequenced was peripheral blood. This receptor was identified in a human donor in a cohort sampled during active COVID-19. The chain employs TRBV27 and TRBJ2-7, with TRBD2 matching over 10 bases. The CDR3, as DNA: TGTGCCAGCAGTCCCCTAGCGGGAGTCGTCGACCCGAAAATTTACGAGCAGTACTTC. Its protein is CASSPLAGVVDPKIYEQYF.